Following are 23 T cell receptor beta chains from one sample sequenced in a study of T cell responses to AZD1222 COVID-19 vaccine (dated by TCRdb to the early 2020s). Libraries were prepared through the immunoSEQ multiplex PCR assay. Here the immuneACCESS table is served through TCRdb, limited to in-frame sequences with V and J called. Missing clones are a known gap in these copies; in checked studies unresolved V genes cover under half, and the rest lacks a known reason. Present in this sample are more than 120,000 clones, about 82% of which were seen just once. The ten largest clones add up to over 4.5% of the sample. The intended sense of this specimen's time point label: about 28 days (+/-7) after the second vaccine dose. Sequencing used peripheral blood, obtained 28 days after the second AZD1222 dose. The receptors were gathered from an adult who received the AZD1222 COVID-19 vaccine.

The V call is TRBV2, the J call TRBJ1-1; TRBD1 matches at 7 bases. CDR1 and CDR2 (germline): SNHLY, FYNNEI. Trimming cost V 4 bases and J 4 bases; bases outside gene matches: 3. There are 13 residues in the CDR3. CDR3 protein: CASSVHRGTEAFF. For the CDR3, the DNA is TGTGCCAGCAGTGTGCACAGGGGCACTGAAGCTTTCTTT. The full variable domain, rest sourced from reference TRBV2 and TRBJ1-1, is EPEVTQTPSHQVTQMGQEVILRCVPISNHLYFYWYRQILGQKVEFLVSFYNNEISEKSEIFDDQFSVERPDGSNFTLKIRSTKLEDSAMYFCASSVHRGTEAFFGQGTRLTVV.

The J gene is TRBJ2-4, the V gene TRBV15, with no clear D. Trimming took off 1 base at V and 0 bases at J, with 13 bases between the two ends. The CDR3 runs 17 residues. Germline V gene data show CDR1 as LNHNV and CDR2 as YYDKDF (reference sequence). CDR3 in amino acids: CATSRGTYELAKNIQYF. CDR3 bases: TGTGCCACCAGCAGAGGGACCTATGAATTAGCCAAAAACATTCAGTACTTC. Full variable domain (remainder filled in from reference TRBV15 and TRBJ2-4): DAMVIQNPRYQVTQFGKPVTLSCSQTLNHNVMYWYQQKSSQAPKLLFHYYDKDFNNEADTPDNFQSRRPNTSFCFLDIRSPGLGDTAMYLCATSRGTYELAKNIQYFGAGTRLSVL.

The chain uses TRBV28 and TRBJ1-5, with D unclear. Looked up from germline, CDR1 is MDHEN and CDR2 is SYDVKM. The V gene lost 5 bases and the J gene lost 0 bases, with 5 bases spanning the gap. The CDR3 extends over 13 amino acids. CDR3 nucleotide sequence: TGTGCCAGCAGTATGGATAGCAATCAGCCCCAGCATTTT. Its translation is CASSMDSNQPQHF.

The V and J genes are TRBV6-6 and TRBJ2-2, with TRBD1 as a possible D gene (5 bases). The germline gives CDR1 MNHNY, CDR2 SVGAGI (reference sequence). This CDR3 has 15 amino acids. The V end was cut by 3 bases, the J end by 1 base, with 9 bases between. CDR3 in amino acids: CASSYGAMNTGELFF. The CDR3 DNA reads TGTGCCAGCAGTTATGGGGCAATGAACACCGGGGAGCTGTTTTTT.

This chain joins TRBV5-6 and TRBJ1-1; D is undetermined. The CDR3 sequence is 13 residues long. V was shortened by 1 base and J by 10 bases, with 14 bases between the two germline ends. CDR1 is SGHDT, CDR2 YYEEEE, per germline. Here the CDR3 DNA reads TGTGCCAGCAGCTTGAGGGAAATCAGTGGAGCTTTCTTT. Protein sequence: CASSLREISGAFF.

The sample holds a few counts of this clone. The rearrangement joins TRBV29-1 to TRBJ1-1; no firm D call. This CDR3 is built from 12 residues. The germline CDR1 and CDR2 sequences are SQVTM and ANQGSEA. Deletions cut 3 bases from V and 1 base from J, with 6 bases between. CDR3 DNA sequence: TGCAGCGTTGAGCTGAGGAACACTGAAGCTTTCTTT. This translates into CSVELRNTEAFF.

This CDR3 reads CASSATGTRGMNTEAFF. The CDR3 DNA follows: TGTGCCAGTAGCGCGACCGGGACACGGGGGATGAACACTGAAGCTTTCTTT. The chain links TRBV19 to TRBJ1-1; D possibly corresponds to TRBD1 (6 bases). Trimming pared 6 bases from V and 0 bases from J, leaving 20 bases between. Germline CDR1 LNHDA, CDR2 SQIVND (reference sequence). This CDR3 has 17 amino acids.

The genes are TRBV6-1 and TRBJ2-3; D not resolved. Germline values: CDR1 MNHNS, CDR2 SASEGT. V dropped 2 bases and J dropped 6 bases, with 6 bases sitting between them. CDR3 length equals 12 residues. The CDR3 sequence is CASSELGDTQYF. The CDR3 DNA reads TGTGCCAGCAGTGAATTGGGCGATACGCAGTATTTT.

The genes are TRBV12-1 and TRBJ2-3; the D call in the table, TRBD2, was not verified against the DNA. TRBV12-1 is a pseudogene segment. The CDR3 totals 15 residues. CDR3 DNA sequence: TGTGCCAGCAGCCCTGGACTAGCGGGTACAGATACGCAGTATTTT. This codes for CASSPGLAGTDTQYF.

The chain combines TRBV14 with TRBJ2-7, with 8 bases that match TRBD2. The CDR3 runs 15 residues. The V and J ends lost 4 bases and 5 bases, in that order; junction bases with no gene match: 10. Germline V CDR1 and CDR2: SGHDN, FVKESK. CDR3 DNA sequence: TGTGCCAGCAGCCCCCGGGGGGGCCCTCTCCACGAGCAGTACTTC. Translation gives CASSPRGGPLHEQYF.

The chain uses TRBV30 and TRBJ1-1; the D is unclear. The CDR3 extends over 12 amino acids. Trimming removed 5 bases from V and 5 bases from J, with 12 bases in between. Germline loops: CDR1 GTSNPN, CDR2 SVGIG (reference sequence). CDR3 amino acids: CAWGREETEAFF. The CDR3, as DNA: TGTGCCTGGGGGAGGGAGGAGACTGAAGCTTTCTTT.

The chain combines TRBV5-4 with TRBJ1-2, with no clear D. Germline V gene lookup returns CDR1 SGHNT and CDR2 YYREEE (reference sequence). The CDR3 runs 12 residues. V dropped 1 base and J dropped 1 base, with 2 bases sitting between them. CDR3 sequence (DNA): TGTGCCAGCAGCTTGAATAACTATGGCTACACCTTC. It is translated as CASSLNNYGYTF.

The genes are TRBV11-2 and TRBJ2-1; 10 nucleotides line up with TRBD2. This CDR3 contains 13 residues. Trimming took 4 bases from V and 14 from J; bases not matched to a gene: 8. Germline lookup yields CDR1 SGHAT and CDR2 FQNNGV. CDR3 coding DNA: TGTGCCAGCAGCTCTTTAGCGGGGGGTGGAAAGTTCTTC. Its translation: CASSSLAGGGKFF.

The chain is built from TRBV6-1 and TRBJ1-5; no clear D gene. CDR3 length: 16 residues. CDR1 MNHNS and CDR2 SASEGT come from the germline V gene. Trimming removed 2 bases from V and 0 bases from J, with 11 bases in between. The CDR3 DNA follows: TGTGCCAGCAGTGAACAGGCGGGCTATAGCAATCAGCCCCAGCATTTT. Translating it yields CASSEQAGYSNQPQHF.

This chain links TRBV2 with TRBJ1-4; D is uncertain. Trimming took off 3 bases at V and 0 bases at J, with 8 bases between the two ends. The CDR3 contains 15 residues. Germline V gene lookup returns CDR1 SNHLY and CDR2 FYNNEI. CDR3 amino acids: CASSDRTATNEKLFF. In DNA form, the CDR3 reads TGTGCCAGCAGTGATCGGACCGCAACTAATGAAAAACTGTTTTTT. The variable domain in full, with the rest retrieved from reference TRBV2 and TRBJ1-4, is EPEVTQTPSHQVTQMGQEVILRCVPISNHLYFYWYRQILGQKVEFLVSFYNNEISEKSEIFDDQFSVERPDGSNFTLKIRSTKLEDSAMYFCASSDRTATNEKLFFGSGTQLSVL.

The rearrangement uses TRBV28 and TRBJ2-7; 8 bases fit TRBD2. V trimming: 6 bases; J trimming: 4 bases; junction bases outside the gene matches: 8. Looked up from germline, CDR1 is MDHEN and CDR2 is SYDVKM. The CDR3 totals 14 residues. CDR3 region: CASSRTSGTYEQYF. CDR3 DNA sequence: TGTGCCAGCAGCCGTACTAGCGGCACATACGAGCAGTACTTC.

This chain joins TRBV19 and TRBJ1-5; possible D gene TRBD1, 6 bases. Germline lookup yields CDR1 LNHDA and CDR2 SQIVND (reference sequence). V lost 8 bases, J lost 6 bases, and 14 bases lay in between. This CDR3 is 13 amino acids long. CDR3 bases: TGTGCCAGTGGGCTTGGAGGGGGTCAGCCCCAGCATTTT. The encoded protein is CASGLGGGQPQHF.

The chain carries TRBV5-1 and TRBJ2-7, with TRBD2 identical over 8 bases. Per the germline V gene, CDR1 is SGHRS and CDR2 is YFSETQ. The V gene end was trimmed by 3 bases and the J gene end by 6 bases; junction bases not matched to a gene: 11. This CDR3 has 15 amino acids. CDR3 residues: CASSSRPGGEGEQYF. In nucleotides, the CDR3 is TGCGCCAGCAGCTCCCGCCCGGGGGGGGAAGGCGAGCAGTACTTC. The variable domain in full, completed from reference TRBV5-1 and TRBJ2-7, reads KAGVTQTPRYLIKTRGQQVTLSCSPISGHRSVSWYQQTPGQGLQFLFEYFSETQRNKGNFPGRFSGRQFSNSRSEMNVSTLELGDSALYLCASSSRPGGEGEQYFGPGTRLTVT.

The J gene is TRBJ2-7, the V gene TRBV4-1; TRBD2 is a possible D gene (5 bases). V lost 2 bases and J lost 6, with 5 bases in between. Per the germline V gene, CDR1 is MGHRA and CDR2 is YSYEKL. The CDR3 is 11 residues long. For the CDR3, the DNA is TGCGCCAGCAGCCAACGGGGCGAGCAGTACTTC. Encoded protein: CASSQRGEQYF.

The gene calls are TRBV12-3 or TRBV12-4 and TRBJ2-7; D unresolved. This CDR3 has 13 residues. V shed 4 bases and J shed 3 bases, with 10 bases lying between them. CDR3 protein: CASSSGTSYEQYF. CDR3 sequence (DNA): TGTGCCAGCAGTTCGGGCACGAGCTACGAGCAGTACTTC.

The chain carries TRBV6-2 or TRBV6-3 and TRBJ2-1; D not certain. The length of the CDR3 is 12 residues. CDR1 is MNHEY, CDR2 SVGEGT, per germline. The V gene lost 2 bases and the J gene lost 15 bases, with 14 bases spanning the gap. As DNA, the CDR3 is TGTGCCAGCAGTTACCGGGCCTATGAGGTGTTCTTC. It codes for CASSYRAYEVFF.

The chain carries TRBV28 and TRBJ2-7; 7 bases line up with TRBD1. Germline CDR1 and CDR2: MDHEN and SYDVKM. The V and J ends lost 5 bases and 6 bases, in that order; junction bases with no gene match: 13. This CDR3 has 15 residues. The CDR3 coding sequence is TGTGCCAGCAGTCCCTCGGACAGGCGAACCGGCGAGCAGTACTTC. Amino acids: CASSPSDRRTGEQYF.

This sequence joins TRBV5-1 and TRBJ1-6; D might be TRBD1 (6 bases). Trimming left V 4 bases short and J 10 bases short, with 15 bases between. The CDR3 totals 14 residues. Looked up from germline, CDR1 is SGHRS and CDR2 is YFSETQ. The CDR3 here is CASSAGQSRSPLHF. The CDR3 DNA follows: TGCGCCAGCAGCGCAGGACAGTCGAGATCACCCCTCCACTTT.